A single sample gave rise to the 30 T cell receptor beta chains below, sequenced in a study of blood T cells in healthy people across ages (dated by TCRdb to about 2015). Libraries were prepared through 5' RACE. Sequencing was performed on an Illumina HiSeq 2500. A second PCR of about 7 to 12 cycles was run with a J-beta primer mix and a sample-barcoded 5' primer. TCRdb reworked the public reads: Q25 trimming with fastp, MiXCR clone assembly, productive beta chains retained. Rows merge per CDR3 protein into single entries with the most common DNA and genes. This sample lists 650,000 to 800,000 distinct CDR3 sequences; about 50% were detected once. Jointly, the top ten make up about 14% of the sample. The source material was blood. Every receptor here comes from a woman over 75 in good health.

The V call is TRBV4-2, the J call TRBJ2-5; D is perhaps TRBD2 (5 bases). This CDR3 contains 14 residues. V was cut by 0 bases and J by 0 bases, with 5 bases left in between. CDR1 is LGHNA and CDR2 is YNFKEQ in the germline V gene. The CDR3 reads CASSQEDYQETQYF. DNA of the CDR3: TGTGCCAGCAGCCAAGAGGACTACCAAGAGACCCAGTACTTC.

This clonotype was detected only a few times. The rearrangement joins TRBV20-1 to TRBJ2-1; D is unclear. The DNA end is a closer match to TRBJ2-7, so the J assignment may be wrong. CDR3 length: 15 amino acids. Germline-derived CDR1 and CDR2 are DFQATT and SNEGSKA (reference sequence). The CDR3 nucleotides are TGCAGTGCTAGGGGGTGGCTAGAGTCCTACAATGAGCAGTACTTC. Translated, it gives CSARGWLESYNEQYF.

This clonotype was detected a few times. The V gene is TRBV2, the J gene TRBJ1-1; D call uncertain. Germline V gives CDR1 SNHLY, CDR2 FYNNEI. The CDR3 runs to 12 residues. The germline V and J ends were trimmed by 1 base and 3 bases, with 3 bases remaining between them. The CDR3 reads CASSEGYTEAFF. CDR3 in DNA: TGTGCCAGCAGTGAAGGGTACACTGAAGCTTTCTTT. Drawing the rest from reference TRBV2 and TRBJ1-1, the complete variable domain is EPEVTQTPSHQVTQMGQEVILRCVPISNHLYFYWYRQILGQKVEFLVSFYNNEISEKSEIFDDQFSVERPDGSNFTLKIRSTKLEDSAMYFCASSEGYTEAFFGQGTRLTVV.

The rearrangement links TRBV7-3 to TRBJ2-1; 11 bases match TRBD2. V dropped 5 bases and J dropped 4; count of bases not matched to a gene: 10. In germline, CDR1 is SGHTA, CDR2 FQGTGA. The CDR3 covers 17 residues. CDR3 sequence reads: CASSLKIAGGVYNEQFF. The DNA for the CDR3 is TGTGCCAGCAGCCTAAAAATAGCGGGGGGGGTTTACAATGAGCAGTTCTTC. Filled out from reference TRBV7-3 and TRBJ2-1, the complete variable domain reads GAGVSQTPSNKVTEKGKYVELRCDPISGHTALYWYRQSLGQGPEFLIYFQGTGAADDSGLPNDRFFAVRPEGSVSTLKIQRTERGDSAVYLCASSLKIAGGVYNEQFFGPGTRLTVL.

At least ten counts were recorded for this clonotype. The chain links TRBV12-3 or TRBV12-4 to TRBJ2-3; D is uncertain. This CDR3 region has 11 residues. Trimming cost V 6 bases and J 5 bases, with 6 bases left between them. CDR3 sequence reads: CASRVVDTQYF. For the CDR3, the DNA is TGTGCCAGCAGGGTGGTAGATACGCAGTATTTT.

This clonotype has ten or more counts. The chain carries TRBV5-1 and TRBJ2-7; either TRBD1 or TRBD2 may supply D (5 bases each). Trimming took 4 bases from V and 2 from J, leaving 19 bases between them. The V gene's germline CDR1 is SGHRS and CDR2 YFSETQ. The CDR3 runs to 16 residues. The CDR3 sequence is CASSHRDGTSTYEQYF. The CDR3 coding sequence is TGCGCCAGCAGCCACCGGGACGGGACGTCGACCTACGAGCAGTACTTC. Complete variable domain (other parts from reference TRBV5-1 and TRBJ2-7): KAGVTQTPRYLIKTRGQQVTLSCSPISGHRSVSWYQQTPGQGLQFLFEYFSETQRNKGNFPGRFSGRQFSNSRSEMNVSTLELGDSALYLCASSHRDGTSTYEQYFGPGTRLTVT.

This chain links TRBV7-3 with TRBJ2-1; D ambiguous. The germline CDR1 and CDR2 sequences are SGHTA and FQGTGA. V was clipped by 3 bases and J by 8 bases, with 14 bases between them. This CDR3 is 14 amino acids long. The CDR3 is CASSLASRRDEQFF. The DNA for the CDR3 is TGTGCCAGCAGCTTGGCCTCCCGAAGGGATGAGCAGTTCTTC.

The chain links TRBV6-5 to TRBJ2-1, with 9 bases that match TRBD2. The CDR3 is 14 residues long. Germline CDR1 and CDR2: MNHEY and SVGAGI. Trimming took 10 bases from V and 6 from J; bases not matched to a gene: 10. This CDR3 is CATGAWREGNEQFF. CDR3 DNA: TGTGCCACGGGTGCGTGGCGGGAGGGCAATGAGCAGTTCTTC.

V is TRBV7-9 and J is TRBJ2-5, with a weak D call TRBD1 (5 bases). Per germline, CDR1 SEHNR and CDR2 FQNEAQ (reference sequence). V gave up 5 bases and J gave up 1 base, with 11 bases separating them. This CDR3 has 14 residues. CDR3 in amino acids: CASSPPQGQETQYF. The DNA of the CDR3 is TGTGCCAGCAGCCCACCTCAGGGCCAAGAGACCCAGTACTTC.

This clonotype was seen repeatedly, ten times or more. The chain uses TRBV28 and TRBJ2-5, with TRBD1 matching 9 bases. This CDR3 has 14 residues. The V segment lost 6 bases and the J segment 1 base; nucleotides outside the gene matches: 3. The germline V gene has CDR1 MDHEN and CDR2 SYDVKM. CDR3 coding DNA: TGTGCCAGCAGACAGACAGGGGGCCAAGAGACCCAGTACTTC. Residues: CASRQTGGQETQYF.

This clonotype was counted many times. This chain uses TRBV27 with TRBJ2-7; 7 positions agree with TRBD1. The CDR3 is made up of 14 amino acids. The V segment lost 6 bases and the J segment 3 bases; nucleotides outside the gene matches: 8. The V gene's germline CDR1 is MNHEY and CDR2 SMNVEV (reference sequence). CDR3 sequence (DNA): TGTGCCAGCAGCTCCGGACAGGACCTCTACGAGCAGTACTTC. Its protein is CASSSGQDLYEQYF.

This clonotype showed up many times. The genes are TRBV10-3 and TRBJ2-1; 7 positions agree with TRBD1. J was trimmed by 10 bases and V by 6 bases; bases with no gene match: 15. The length of the CDR3 is 15 residues. Germline-derived CDR1 and CDR2 are ENHRY and SYGVKD. The CDR3 nucleotides read TGTGCCATCAGGGACCCCCCAGGGACAGACTTCGAGCAGTTCTTC. This encodes CAIRDPPGTDFEQFF.

The genes are TRBV6-6 and TRBJ2-5; 7 bases align to TRBD2. Germline CDR1 MNHNY, CDR2 SVGAGI (reference sequence). V lost 5 bases to trimming and J lost 2 bases; unmatched junction nucleotides: 8. The CDR3 spans 15 residues. The CDR3 reads CASSNLAVTQETQYF. The CDR3 DNA reads TGTGCCAGCAGTAACCTAGCGGTGACACAAGAGACCCAGTACTTC.

This clonotype was observed at least ten times. The V and J genes are TRBV6-1 and TRBJ2-3; D remains unclear. Looked up from germline, CDR1 is MNHNS and CDR2 is SASEGT. Between the trimmed V and J ends, which lost 5 bases and 6 bases, there was a span of 15 bases. The CDR3 runs 14 residues. CDR3 residues: CASSSYKGVDTQYF. In DNA, the CDR3 is TGTGCCAGCAGTTCATATAAGGGCGTCGATACGCAGTATTTT.

Concerning this clonotype itself: This may be a read error: a much more frequent sequence differs by one nucleotide. This chain joins TRBV5-1 and TRBJ1-2, with a possible D match to TRBD1 (5 bases). With 1 base removed from V and 8 bases from J, the gap between germline ends came to 15 bases. This CDR3 has 14 residues. Germline V gene data show CDR1 as SGHRS and CDR2 as YFSETQ. CDR3 nucleotide sequence: TGCGCCAGCAGCTTGAATGACAAGGGGCAAGGCTACACCTTC. Translated: CASSLNDKGQGYTF. The whole variable domain, filled in from reference TRBV5-1 and TRBJ1-2, reads KAGVTQTPRYLIKTRGQQVTLSCSPISGHRSVSWYQQTPGQGLQFLFEYFSETQRNKGNFPGRFSGRQFSNSRSEMNVSTLELGDSALYLCASSLNDKGQGYTFGSGTRLTVV.

The genes are TRBV5-1 and TRBJ2-5; D is possibly TRBD1 (6 bases). V lost 4 bases and J lost 0, with 10 bases in between. Germline V lookup: CDR1 SGHRS, CDR2 YFSETQ. This CDR3 has 14 residues. CDR3: CASSERTDQETQYF. The DNA of the CDR3 is TGCGCCAGCAGCGAAAGGACAGACCAAGAGACCCAGTACTTC.

CDR3 residues: CASSLGPRETDTQYF. CDR3 bases: TGTGCCAGCAGCTTGGGCCCCAGGGAGACAGATACGCAGTATTTT. The genes are TRBV7-8 and TRBJ2-3, with D perhaps being TRBD1 or TRBD2 (5 bases each). Germline V lookup: CDR1 SGHVS, CDR2 FQNEAQ. This CDR3 comprises 15 residues. V was clipped by 3 bases and J by 3 bases, with 13 bases between them.

The chain links TRBV30 to TRBJ1-2; 7 bases agree with TRBD1. V was pared by 4 bases and J by 2 bases, with 4 bases of the junction left unmatched. The germline CDR1 and CDR2 sequences are GTSNPN and SVGIG (reference sequence). The CDR3 length is 13 residues. CDR3 in DNA: TGTGCCTGGAACCCGACAGGGAACTATGGCTACACCTTC. Its protein is CAWNPTGNYGYTF.

In its sample, this clonotype was seen many times. The chain couples TRBV3-1 to TRBJ2-1; TRBD1 or TRBD2 may be the D gene (5 bases each). The CDR3 has 15 residues. Trimming took 6 bases from V and 1 from J, leaving 13 bases between them. Germline values: CDR1 LGHDT, CDR2 YNNKEL (reference sequence). CDR3 sequence reads: CASSRTGASYNEQFF. CDR3 nucleotide sequence: TGTGCCAGCAGTCGAACCGGGGCGTCCTACAATGAGCAGTTCTTC.

This clonotype was counted ten times or more. In nucleotides, the CDR3 is TGTGCCAGCAGTCAGCCGGGACTAGCGACTGTATACGAGCAGTACTTC. Translation gives CASSQPGLATVYEQYF. The genes are TRBV6-6 and TRBJ2-7; 10 nucleotides align to TRBD2. Germline V gene sequence: CDR1 MNHNY, CDR2 SVGAGI (reference sequence). J lost 4 bases, V lost 5 bases, and 11 bases had no gene match. This CDR3 spans 16 amino acids.

This clonotype was seen a handful of times. This rearrangement joins TRBV30 to TRBJ2-3; D is uncertain. The CDR3 sequence is 14 residues long. Germline CDR1 is GTSNPN and CDR2 is SVGIG (reference sequence). The V end was cut by 4 bases, the J end by 1 base, with 12 bases between. CDR3 nucleotide sequence: TGTGCCTGGACCGTTTTCCGACGCACAGATACGCAGTATTTT. This codes for CAWTVFRRTDTQYF.

With respect to this clonotype: The junction shows a germline mismatch at one end, possibly a read error. The chain is built from TRBV20-1 and TRBJ2-5, with D perhaps given as TRBD1 or TRBD2 (5 bases each). The CDR3 runs 16 residues. Germline CDR1 and CDR2: DFQATT and SNEGSKA (reference sequence). The CDR3 bases are TGCAGTGCTAGCTTCCCCCTGGGGGTATCGGTAGAGGCCCAGTACTTC. Translating gives CSASFPLGVSVEAQYF.

The chain combines TRBV6-6 with TRBJ2-7, with D possibly matching TRBD2 (6 bases). CDR1 is MNHNY, CDR2 SVGAGI, per germline (reference sequence). This CDR3 is built from 16 residues. V was pared by 0 bases and J by 2 bases, with 14 bases between. The CDR3 DNA sequence: TGTGCCAGCAGTTACTCGAGCGGGTCAAGCCCCTACGAGCAGTACTTC. Amino acids: CASSYSSGSSPYEQYF.

This chain uses TRBV5-1 with TRBJ2-5, with TRBD1 matching 7 bases. The better agreement between TRBJ2-7 and the DNA end casts doubt on the J call. Germline lookup yields CDR1 SGHRS and CDR2 YFSETQ. CDR3 length equals 14 residues. The CDR3 loop reads CASSFEGAAYEQYF. The CDR3 DNA follows: TGCGCCAGCAGCTTCGAGGGGGCAGCTTACGAGCAGTACTTC.

This clonotype was recorded a few times. The V and J genes are TRBV7-9 and TRBJ1-6; no clear D. This CDR3 contains 13 residues. Germline CDR1 reads SEHNR; CDR2 reads FQNEAQ (reference sequence). The V and J ends lost 4 bases and 8 bases respectively, with 9 bases between them. The CDR3 loop reads CASSSNSYSPLHF. In DNA, the CDR3 is TGTGCCAGCAGCTCTAACTCGTATTCACCCCTCCACTTT.

This clonotype was recorded many times. V is TRBV7-2 and J is TRBJ2-7, with unresolved D. Germline CDR1 and CDR2: SGHTA and FQGNSA. Deletions cut 5 bases from V and 4 bases from J, with 12 bases between. This CDR3 region has 13 residues. As DNA, the CDR3 is TGTGCCAGCAGCGCTAAAGTTGCATACGAGCAGTACTTC. Encoded protein: CASSAKVAYEQYF.

This clonotype has a count of ten or more. This chain connects TRBV5-1 to TRBJ2-1, with a tentative D call TRBD2 (5 bases). The CDR3 is 12 amino acids. With 0 bases removed from V and 10 bases from J, the gap between germline ends came to 8 bases. Germline loops: CDR1 SGHRS, CDR2 YFSETQ. CDR3 nucleotide sequence: TGCGCCAGCAGCTTGGCCGGGATCGAGCAGTTCTTC. Translation gives CASSLAGIEQFF.

The chain combines TRBV7-2 with TRBJ1-2; D possibly corresponds to TRBD1 (6 bases). CDR3 length: 15 residues. Germline lookup yields CDR1 SGHTA and CDR2 FQGNSA. Trimming cost V 1 base and J 6 bases, with 15 bases left between them. CDR3: CASSLVGRGGDGYTF. The DNA of the CDR3 is TGTGCCAGCAGCTTAGTTGGCAGGGGCGGTGATGGCTACACCTTC.

As regards this clonotype: A much larger clone differs by one base, so this may be a read error. The chain links TRBV10-3 to TRBJ2-3; the D gene is possibly TRBD1 (6 bases). V was cut by 6 bases and J by 2 bases, with 12 bases left in between. Germline V gene lookup returns CDR1 ENHRY and CDR2 SYGVKD. This CDR3 has 14 residues. This CDR3 is CAISVTGFTDTQYF. The DNA of the CDR3 is TGTGCCATCAGCGTAACAGGGTTCACAGATACGCAGTATTTT.

The rearrangement uses TRBV6-2 or TRBV6-3 and TRBJ2-5; D is undetermined. In germline, CDR1 is MNHEY, CDR2 SVGEGT. The CDR3 extends over 14 amino acids. The germline V and J ends were trimmed by 3 bases and 5 bases, with 13 bases remaining between them. CDR3 DNA: TGTGCCAGCAGTTATCGGAATAGGGCGGAGACCCAGTACTTC. It translates to CASSYRNRAETQYF.